The table lists the clone carrying this TCR beta chain with a few counts. The antigen is undetermined. This entry comes from a study of T cells in Graves' hyperthyroidism and ophthalmopathy. Study-wide results and limits: Most clonotypes that expanded in the thyroid above 0.001 also showed up in blood.

The investigators amplified TCR beta CDR3 regions from RNA transcripts. HTBI primers were employed in a first-round RT-PCR of the TCR CDR3. TCRdb itself ran the multiplex PCR reads through MiXCR, one entry per CDR3 protein. The sample yields hundreds of thousands of distinct CDR3 sequences, just under 20% seen once. The CDR3 loop spans 14 amino acids. V lost 11 bases to trimming and J lost 5 bases, with 18 bases between them. Germline-derived CDR1 and CDR2 are SGHVS and FQNEAQ. This TCR was recovered from a man aged 35 to 55 with Graves' ophthalmopathy. The chain combines TRBV7-8 with TRBJ2-2; D unclear. The sequenced material came from blood. CDR3 nucleotides: TGTGCCTGCGCCCCGTTTGACACTACCGGGGAGCTGTTTTTT. Its protein is CACAPFDTTGELFF. The full variable domain, with the rest looked up from reference TRBV7-8 and TRBJ2-2, is GAGVSQSPRYKVAKRGQDVALRCDPISGHVSLFWYQQALGQGPEFLTYFQNEAQLDKSGLPSDRFFAERPEGSVSTLKIQRTQQEDSAVYLCACAPFDTTGELFFGEGSRLTVL.